These T cell receptor beta chains were read from a single sample in a study of cytomegalovirus exposure and HLA in healthy donors. The repertoire was sequenced with immunoSEQ multiplex PCR; TCRdb's copy has only in-frame clones and lacks some. The repertoire holds about 120,000 clones, with roughly 80% as singletons. Material for sequencing was PBMCs. These receptors came from a man aged 25 to 40 in good health and CMV-seronegative. Both conserved end residues are part of each CDR3. D genes are given only for firm matches. Clone size is not always given. Where it is, it says once, few, many or a class for expanded clones.

TRBJ2-7	-	TRBV5-6	TRBD2	CASSFSAGGYEQYF	TGTGCCAGCAGCTTTTCCGCGGGGGGCTACGAGCAGTACTTC
TRBJ1-4	-	TRBV27	-	CASSPDSRRDEKLFF	TGTGCCAGCAGTCCCGACTCGAGAAGAGATGAAAAACTGTTTTTT
TRBJ2-1	-	TRBV19	TRBD2	CASTIVGRGGTNEQFF	TGTGCCAGTACCATCGTGGGGCGGGGGGGCACAAATGAGCAGTTCTTC
TRBJ1-5	few	TRBV6-5	-	CATGGRNSNQPQHF	TGTGCCACCGGGGGGCGGAATAGCAATCAGCCCCAGCATTTT
TRBJ1-2	-	TRBV29-1	-	CSVENTAGIGGYTF	TGCAGCGTTGAAAATACCGCAGGGATAGGGGGCTACACCTTC
TRBJ1-2	-	TRBV7-9	TRBD1	CASSRGQLNYGYTF	TGTGCCAGCAGCCGGGGACAGCTTAACTATGGCTACACCTTC
TRBJ1-1	-	TRBV28	-	CAAGANTEAFF	TGTGCCGCAGGGGCCAACACTGAAGCTTTCTTT
TRBJ2-1	-	TRBV12-2	-	CASRLVGVDAGTGSNNEQFF	TGTGCAAGTCGCTTAGTTGGCGTCGATGCGGGGACAGGGAGCAACAATGAGCAGTTCTTC
TRBJ2-2	-	TRBV9	-	CASSAGLRAGELFF	TGTGCCAGCAGCGCGGGACTTAGAGCCGGGGAGCTGTTTTTT
TRBJ2-5	-	TRBV28	-	CASSGGAPILKTQYF	TGTGCCAGCAGCGGCGGGGCCCCAATACTAAAGACCCAGTACTTC
TRBJ2-2	-	TRBV19	-	CASRFGGELFF	TGTGCCAGTCGATTCGGCGGGGAGCTGTTTTTT
TRBJ2-3	-	TRBV5-1	TRBD1	CASSLSAGQGATDTQYF	TGCGCCAGCAGCTTGTCGGCTGGACAGGGGGCTACAGATACGCAGTATTTT
TRBJ2-5	-	TRBV9	-	CASSVGGGPSETQYF	TGTGCCAGCAGCGTAGGTGGGGGCCCCTCCGAGACCCAGTACTTC
TRBJ2-5	-	TRBV2	TRBD2	CASSDPLAGGLKTQYF	TGTGCCAGCAGTGACCCTCTAGCGGGGGGGCTGAAGACCCAGTACTTC
TRBJ1-2	-	TRBV10-3	TRBD1	CAISGTGGSGGYTF	TGTGCCATCAGTGGGACAGGGGGCTCGGGTGGCTACACCTTC
TRBJ1-2	-	TRBV29-1	TRBD1	CSVETGGEGYTF	TGCAGCGTCGAGACAGGGGGAGAGGGCTACACCTTC
TRBJ2-7	-	TRBV2	TRBD1	CASSEGTGLEQYF	TGTGCCAGCAGTGAGGGGACAGGGCTCGAGCAGTACTTC
TRBJ2-2	-	TRBV10-1	TRBD2	CASSASGGNTGELFF	TGCGCCAGCAGTGCTAGCGGGGGGAACACCGGGGAGCTGTTTTTT
TRBJ1-4	few	TRBV29-1	-	CSVEDTGIDEKLFF	TGCAGCGTTGAAGATACAGGAATCGACGAAAAACTGTTTTTT
TRBJ2-3	few	TRBV9	TRBD1	CASSSTWDRGNTQYF	TGTGCCAGCAGCTCTACATGGGACAGGGGGAATACGCAGTATTTT
TRBJ2-2	-	TRBV6-4	TRBD1	CASSALGQGAPGELFF	TGTGCCAGCAGTGCCCTTGGACAGGGGGCCCCCGGGGAGCTGTTTTTT
TRBJ2-5	once	TRBV7-6	TRBD2	CASSRGLAGSQETQYF	TGTGCCAGCAGCCGAGGACTAGCGGGGTCCCAAGAGACCCAGTACTTC
TRBJ1-1	-	TRBV5-6	-	CASSPGTLFPRFF	TGTGCCAGCAGCCCCGGGACACTCTTTCCGCGGTTCTTT
TRBJ2-3	-	TRBV4-3	TRBD2	CASSQELSGGAREDTQYF	TGCGCCAGCAGCCAAGAATTAAGCGGGGGGGCCCGCGAGGATACGCAGTATTTT
TRBJ2-7	-	TRBV7-2	-	CASSLQGYEQYF	TGTGCCAGCAGCTTGCAGGGCTACGAGCAGTACTTC
TRBJ2-1	-	TRBV30	-	CAWSVQVIYNEQFF	TGTGCCTGGAGTGTACAAGTGATCTACAATGAGCAGTTCTTC
TRBJ2-5	-	TRBV7-9	TRBD1	CASSSRQGRAETQYF	TGTGCCAGCAGCTCGCGACAGGGAAGGGCAGAGACCCAGTACTTC
TRBJ1-1	-	TRBV7-2	-	CASSLKGYPTEAFF	TGTGCCAGCAGCTTAAAGGGGTATCCCACTGAAGCTTTCTTT
TRBJ2-1	once	TRBV5-1	TRBD2	CASSSGLAGGWNNEQFF	TGCGCCAGCAGCTCGGGACTAGCGGGGGGATGGAATAATGAGCAGTTCTTC
TRBJ2-3	-	TRBV10-2	TRBD2	CASSERRGGTDTQYF	TGCGCCAGCAGTGAGCGGCGGGGGGGCACAGATACGCAGTATTTT
TRBJ2-5	-	TRBV2	-	CASSDSGRAQETQYF	TGTGCCAGCAGTGACTCAGGCAGGGCACAAGAGACCCAGTACTTC
TRBJ1-2	-	TRBV7-9	-	CASSLAGTGGGGYTF	TGTGCCAGCAGCTTAGCGGGGACCGGGGGGGGCGGCTACACCTTC
TRBJ2-6	-	TRBV7-8	-	CASSPGGRDSGANGLTF	TGTGCCAGCAGCCCCGGGGGGCGGGACTCTGGGGCCAACGGCCTGACTTTC
TRBJ1-1	few	TRBV28	-	CASSLSGGTEAFF	TGTGCCAGCAGTTTATCGGGGGGGACTGAAGCTTTCTTT
TRBJ1-6	-	TRBV5-4	-	CASSTQGNNSPLHF	TGTGCCAGCAGCACACAGGGAAATAATTCACCCCTCCACTTT
TRBJ1-5	few	TRBV6-9	-	CASRPRQVSNQPQHF	TGTGCCAGCAGACCGCGACAGGTTAGCAATCAGCCCCAGCATTTT
TRBJ2-1	-	TRBV12-2	-	CASRLEGGLRYNEQFF	TGTGCAAGTCGCTTAGAAGGGGGCTTACGCTACAATGAGCAGTTCTTC
TRBJ2-4	few	TRBV14	-	CASSQDLAGTRQYF	TGTGCCAGCAGCCAAGATCTCGCGGGGACCCGTCAGTACTTC
TRBJ2-6	-	TRBV28	-	CASSFLGGISGANVLTF	TGTGCCAGCAGTTTCTTAGGGGGAATATCTGGGGCCAACGTCCTGACTTTC
TRBJ2-5	-	TRBV5-5	TRBD2	CASSLVGGGQETQYF	TGTGCCAGCAGCTTAGTGGGGGGAGGGCAAGAGACCCAGTACTTC
TRBJ2-1	-	TRBV19	TRBD2	CASSVAGGLSYNEQFF	TGTGCCAGTAGTGTAGCGGGGGGACTCAGTTACAATGAGCAGTTCTTC
TRBJ1-4	-	TRBV19	-	CASSIGQDGEKLFF	TGTGCCAGTAGTATAGGGCAGGATGGGGAAAAACTGTTTTTT
TRBJ1-1	-	TRBV11-2	TRBD1	CASRLWTGGKVSTEAFF	TGTGCCAGCAGGTTGTGGACAGGGGGCAAGGTCTCCACTGAAGCTTTCTTT
TRBJ2-1	-	TRBV5-4	TRBD1	CASSLTTGDNEQFF	TGTGCCAGCAGCCTCACCACAGGGGACAATGAGCAGTTCTTC
TRBJ1-2	-	TRBV20-1	TRBD1	CSAYTGAGYTF	TGCAGTGCTTACACAGGGGCTGGCTACACCTTC
TRBJ2-2	-	TRBV11-2	-	CASSLAGPGGTGELFF	TGTGCCAGCAGCTTAGCCGGACCGGGCGGGACCGGGGAGCTGTTTTTT
TRBJ1-3	once	TRBV28	-	CASWGAGNTIYF	TGTGCCAGCTGGGGAGCCGGAAACACCATATATTTT
TRBJ2-7	once	TRBV5-1	TRBD1	CASSLPRQGIYEQYF	TGCGCCAGCAGCTTGCCCCGACAGGGAATCTACGAGCAGTACTTC
TRBJ2-1	-	TRBV5-1	TRBD1	CASSLIGTGGNEQFF	TGCGCCAGCAGCTTAATAGGGACAGGGGGCAATGAGCAGTTCTTC
TRBJ1-2	-	TRBV6-1	-	CASSEAMGGRGGYTF	TGTGCCAGCAGTGAAGCCATGGGTGGCCGAGGAGGCTACACCTTC
TRBJ1-6	few	TRBV14	-	CASSWGRSSYNSPLHF	TGTGCCAGCAGCTGGGGCAGGAGCTCCTATAATTCACCCCTCCACTTT
TRBJ1-2	-	TRBV28	TRBD1	CASASTGGNYGYTF	TGTGCCAGCGCCAGCACAGGGGGGAACTATGGCTACACCTTC
TRBJ1-2	-	TRBV27	TRBD1	CASRPGQGGGGYTF	TGTGCCAGCAGACCGGGACAGGGAGGAGGAGGCTACACCTTC